The 21 T cell receptor beta chains below all came from one sample that was sequenced in a study of post-analysis software for immune sequencing data. Overall study findings and caveats: The five TRBV segments detected at higher frequency in patients than in controls included TRBV5-6, TRBV5-1 and TRBV20-1.

Their recognized antigens are unknown. Built from TCR beta cDNA, the libraries had unique molecular identifiers in them. Using its own MiXCR run on the PCR reads, TCRdb lists one record per CDR3 protein. The table lists some 700,000 distinct CDR3 sequences, roughly three fifths of them singletons. The sequencing input was blood. These receptors all stem from a girl aged 2 to 9 with multiple sclerosis.

The chain couples TRBV20-1 to TRBJ2-5; the match to TRBD2 covers 14 bases. The J call may be wrong; the DNA end is better matched by TRBJ2-7. In germline, CDR1 is DFQATT, CDR2 SNEGSKA (reference sequence). This CDR3 has 14 residues. The CDR3 loop is CSAPGLAGDYEQYF. The CDR3 DNA reads as TGCAGTGCTCCGGGACTAGCGGGAGACTACGAGCAGTACTTC.

The chain couples TRBV29-1 to TRBJ1-2, with 10 bases fitting TRBD1. Germline CDR1 is SQVTM and CDR2 is ANQGSEA. Losses at the gene ends were 5 bases for V and 4 bases for J; bases not matched to a gene: 13. The CDR3 length is 16 residues. For the CDR3, the DNA is TGCAGCGTTCACCTGGGGGCCGGACAGGGGGGCTATGGCTACACCTTC. Translating gives CSVHLGAGQGGYGYTF. Full variable domain (rest looked up from reference TRBV29-1 and TRBJ1-2): SAVISQKPSRDICQRGTSLTIQCQVDSQVTMMFWYRQQPGQSLTLIATANQGSEATYESGFVIDKFPISRPNLTFSTLTVSNMSPEDSSIYLCSVHLGAGQGGYGYTFGSGTRLTVV.

This sequence joins TRBV11-2 and TRBJ1-2; weak D call: TRBD1 (5 bases). The CDR3 spans 14 residues. The germline V gene encodes CDR1 SGHAT and CDR2 FQNNGV. Trimming removed 4 bases from V and 7 bases from J, with 16 bases in between. CDR3 coding DNA: TGTGCCAGCAGCTCCTTTGGGGGAGCGCGTGGCTACACCTTC. It is translated as CASSSFGGARGYTF.

This clonotype was observed at least ten times. The CDR3 DNA reads TGTGCCAGCAGTTTAACGCAGGGGTTTAACGAGCAGTACTTC. Translation: CASSLTQGFNEQYF. V usage is TRBV27 and J usage is TRBJ2-7; D perhaps matches TRBD1 (6 bases). Trimming took 2 bases from V and 5 from J, leaving 13 bases between them. The CDR3 is made up of 14 amino acids. Per the germline V gene, CDR1 is MNHEY and CDR2 is SMNVEV (reference sequence).

This clonotype showed up just a few times. V usage is TRBV12-3 or TRBV12-4 and J usage is TRBJ1-1; D is unclear. V shed 4 bases and J shed 10 bases, with 10 bases lying between them. This CDR3 comprises 11 residues. The CDR3 is CASSSSGPAFF. Here the CDR3 DNA reads TGTGCCAGCAGTTCGTCTGGACCAGCTTTCTTT.

There are a few counts of this clonotype. This rearrangement joins TRBV12-3 or TRBV12-4 to TRBJ1-1; D is undetermined. This CDR3 is built from 11 residues. V lost 4 bases, J lost 3 bases, and 3 bases lay in between. This chain's CDR3 is CASSYDTEAFF. CDR3 DNA: TGTGCCAGCAGTTATGACACTGAAGCTTTCTTT.

To note about this clonotype: One end of the junction does not line up with germline, which may come from a read error. The V and J genes are TRBV18 and TRBJ1-6, with D hard to call. The germline V gene has CDR1 KGHSH and CDR2 LQKENI. The CDR3 extends over 12 amino acids. CDR3 DNA sequence: TGTGCCAGCTCACCACCGAATTCACCCCCCCACTTT. Amino acid sequence: CASSPPNSPPHF.

Remarks on this clonotype: At one boundary the junction diverges from the germline segment, which might be a read error. The rearrangement uses TRBV5-1 and TRBJ2-7; 12 nucleotides line up with TRBD1. Germline loops: CDR1 SGHRS, CDR2 YFSETQ. The CDR3 consists of 15 residues. The CDR3 reads CASSSGTGGSDEQYF. CDR3 coding DNA: TGCGCCAGCAGCTCTGGGACAGGGGGCTCCGACGAGCAGTACTTC.

The chain couples TRBV5-6 to TRBJ1-2; perhaps TRBD1 as D (5 bases). V lost 4 bases, J lost 6 bases, and 13 bases lay in between. Per the germline V gene, CDR1 is SGHDT and CDR2 is YYEEEE. This CDR3 comprises 13 residues. The CDR3: CASSPGRRDGYTF. The CDR3, as DNA: TGTGCCAGCAGCCCGGGACGCAGGGATGGCTACACCTTC. The full variable domain, rest sourced from reference TRBV5-6 and TRBJ1-2, is DAGVTQSPTHLIKTRGQQVTLRCSPKSGHDTVSWYQQALGQGPQFIFQYYEEEERQRGNFPDRFSGHQFPNYSSELNVNALLLGDSALYLCASSPGRRDGYTFGSGTRLTVV.

V and J are TRBV20-1 and TRBJ2-7; TRBD2 matches at 9 bases. V trimming: 3 bases; J trimming: 4 bases; junction bases outside the gene matches: 4. Germline V gene lookup returns CDR1 DFQATT and CDR2 SNEGSKA (reference sequence). The CDR3 length is 13 residues. The CDR3: CSARAGGDYEQYF. The CDR3 DNA reads as TGCAGTGCTAGGGCGGGAGGGGATTACGAGCAGTACTTC.

The chain recombines TRBV12-3 or TRBV12-4 with TRBJ2-2; unclear D gene. The V end was cut by 7 bases, the J end by 3 bases, with 18 bases between. The CDR3 loop spans 16 amino acids. The CDR3 sequence is CASKGGKDRHTGELFF. DNA for the CDR3: TGTGCCAGCAAAGGTGGCAAGGACCGACACACCGGGGAGCTGTTTTTT.

The CDR3 spells CASKPSTGELFF. CDR3 in DNA: TGTGCCAGCAAACCGAGTACCGGGGAGCTGTTTTTT. This sequence joins TRBV6-6 and TRBJ2-2; D gene ambiguous. Germline CDR1 MNHNY, CDR2 SVGAGI (reference sequence). Trimming cost V 7 bases and J 5 bases, with 8 bases left between them. This CDR3 has 12 amino acids.

This clonotype was found a few times. The chain couples TRBV7-9 to TRBJ1-2, with 8 bases aligning to TRBD1. After removal of 10 bases from V and 8 bases from J, the junction contained 9 bases not matched to a gene. Germline-derived CDR1 and CDR2 are SEHNR and FQNEAQ (reference sequence). CDR3 length equals 12 residues. The CDR3 loop is CAIGQGSGGYTF. The CDR3 DNA sequence: TGTGCCATCGGACAGGGTTCTGGCGGCTACACCTTC.

In this sample, this clonotype turned up a few times. The genes are TRBV4-1 and TRBJ2-7, with D possibly matching TRBD1 (7 bases). This CDR3 has 16 residues. The germline CDR1 and CDR2 sequences are MGHRA and YSYEKL. Trimming removed 4 bases at V and 1 base at J, with 17 bases between. As DNA, the CDR3 is TGCGCCAGCAGCCTAAGGGACAGCGGGCCTTCCTACGAGCAGTACTTC. Translated: CASSLRDSGPSYEQYF.

This clonotype occurred once. The V call is TRBV27, the J call TRBJ2-2; the D gene could be TRBD1 or TRBD2 (6 bases each). This CDR3 has 16 residues. Germline CDR1 MNHEY, CDR2 SMNVEV (reference sequence). V was cut by 3 bases and J by 8 bases, with 19 bases left in between. The CDR3 bases are TGTGCCAGCAGTTTCGGGAGACAGGCGGTCCGGGGGGAGCTGTTTTTT. It translates to CASSFGRQAVRGELFF.

The gene calls are TRBV29-1 and TRBJ2-3, with D unresolved. From germline, CDR1 is SQVTM and CDR2 ANQGSEA. Trimming left V 2 bases short and J 2 bases short, with 5 bases between. This CDR3 spans 12 amino acids. The CDR3 DNA follows: TGCAGCGTTGAATACTTCACAGATACGCAGTATTTT. Its protein product is CSVEYFTDTQYF.

The table lists this clonotype with a few counts. The chain joins TRBV7-2 to TRBJ2-7; D not certain. The CDR3 contains 12 residues. Trimming removed 3 bases at V and 7 bases at J, with 10 bases between. Germline CDR1 is SGHTA and CDR2 is FQGNSA. The CDR3 loop reads CASSFSAREQYF. DNA for the CDR3: TGTGCCAGCAGCTTCTCTGCCAGAGAGCAGTACTTC. The variable domain in full, completed from reference TRBV7-2 and TRBJ2-7, reads GAGVSQSPSNKVTEKGKDVELRCDPISGHTALYWYRQSLGQGLEFLIYFQGNSAPDKSGLPSDRFSAERTGGSVSTLTIQRTQQEDSAVYLCASSFSAREQYFGPGTRLTVT.

This clonotype appeared once. This sequence joins TRBV18 and TRBJ1-1; the D is unclear. The CDR3 has 14 amino acids. CDR1 is KGHSH and CDR2 is LQKENI in the germline V gene. V gave up 6 bases and J gave up 0 bases, with 11 bases separating them. This CDR3 reads CASSSDLMNTEAFF. The CDR3, as DNA: TGTGCCAGCTCCTCCGACCTTATGAACACTGAAGCTTTCTTT.

V gene TRBV4-1 combines with J gene TRBJ2-7, with D tentatively TRBD1 or TRBD2 (5 bases each). Trimming pared 1 base from V and 3 bases from J, leaving 10 bases between. The CDR3 contains 14 residues. Germline loops: CDR1 MGHRA, CDR2 YSYEKL. The CDR3 is CASSQVGAGYEQYF. CDR3 DNA sequence: TGCGCCAGCAGCCAAGTCGGGGCGGGCTACGAGCAGTACTTC.

CDR3 sequence: CASSQEWGTTEETQYF. CDR3 sequence (DNA): TGCGCCAGCAGCCAAGAATGGGGGACTACCGAAGAGACCCAGTACTTC. The gene calls are TRBV4-1 and TRBJ2-5, with 7 bases aligning to TRBD2. J gave up 3 bases and V 0 bases, and 7 bases lay outside the gene matches. CDR3 length: 16 residues. The germline V gene has CDR1 MGHRA and CDR2 YSYEKL.

This chain joins TRBV12-3 or TRBV12-4 and TRBJ2-1; 8 bases agree with TRBD2. The CDR3 spans 15 residues. The junction had 4 bases not matched to a gene; V was cut back by 2 bases and J by 4 bases. The CDR3: CASSLRRGDYNEQFF. CDR3 nucleotides: TGTGCCAGCAGTTTAAGGCGGGGGGATTACAATGAGCAGTTCTTC.